This is a list of T cell receptor beta chains from one sample in a study of cytomegalovirus exposure and HLA in healthy donors. The assay was immunoSEQ multiplex PCR, and TCRdb's table has in-frame clones only and misses some. The sample lists more than 95,000 clones, nearly 80% occurring once. The specimen sequenced was PBMCs. The receptors come from a young man in good health and CMV-seronegative. CDR3s include the opening cysteine and the closing phenylalanine or tryptophan. A D gene is named only where the DNA matches it firmly. Where a row states a size, it is once, few, many or the class of an expanded clone; other rows omit it.

d_gene	v_gene	abundance	j_gene	CDR3aa	CDR3nt
.	TRBV9	.	TRBJ1-2	CASSVAVKDYGYTF	TGTGCCAGCAGCGTGGCGGTAAAGGACTATGGCTACACCTTC
.	TRBV5-1	.	TRBJ2-3	CASSLVPEGADTQYF	TGCGCCAGCAGCTTGGTTCCGGAAGGGGCAGATACGCAGTATTTT
.	TRBV12-2	.	TRBJ1-5	CASRLDPTGAAFGPQHF	TGTGCAAGTCGCTTAGATCCGACAGGGGCCGCATTCGGGCCCCAGCATTTT
TRBD1	TRBV4-3	.	TRBJ1-4	CASSQETGYREKLFF	TGCGCCAGCAGCCAAGAGACAGGGTACAGGGAAAAACTGTTTTTT
.	TRBV25-1	.	TRBJ2-6	CASSKPGTGANVLTF	TGTGCCAGCAGTAAACCGGGGACTGGGGCCAACGTCCTGACTTTC
TRBD1	TRBV19	.	TRBJ2-7	CASAWGQGTYEQYF	TGTGCCAGTGCATGGGGACAGGGAACCTACGAGCAGTACTTC
.	TRBV10-3	.	TRBJ1-2	CAIGTDRDYGYTF	TGTGCCATCGGAACCGACAGAGACTATGGCTACACCTTC
TRBD2	TRBV2	.	TRBJ2-1	CASKDLAVEKFF	TGTGCCAGCAAAGATCTAGCGGTCGAGAAGTTCTTC
TRBD2	TRBV15	.	TRBJ2-3	CATSSASGGQDTQYF	TGTGCCACCAGCAGCGCAAGCGGGGGGCAAGATACGCAGTATTTT
.	TRBV18	once	TRBJ1-5	CASSPDSRNQPQHF	TGTGCCAGCTCACCAGACAGTCGCAATCAGCCCCAGCATTTT
TRBD1	TRBV9	once	TRBJ2-3	CASSISGTGTDTQYF	TGTGCCAGCAGCATTTCCGGGACAGGCACAGATACGCAGTATTTT
TRBD2	TRBV2	.	TRBJ2-7	CASSERSRSGTHYEQYF	TGTGCCAGCAGTGAACGATCTCGGAGCGGGACCCACTACGAGCAGTACTTC
TRBD1	TRBV5-1	.	TRBJ1-2	CASSLGGTGGRGYTF	TGCGCCAGCAGCTTGGGGGGTACAGGGGGCCGAGGCTACACCTTC
.	TRBV6-5	.	TRBJ2-7	CASSYSDISEQYF	TGTGCCAGCAGTTACTCGGACATCTCCGAGCAGTACTTC
.	TRBV2	.	TRBJ1-5	CASSERIESNQPQHF	TGTGCCAGCAGTGAACGTATAGAGAGCAATCAGCCCCAGCATTTT
.	TRBV5-6	once	TRBJ2-5	CASSLGLGAQETQYF	TGTGCCAGCAGCTTAGGTCTTGGGGCCCAAGAGACCCAGTACTTC
TRBD1	TRBV5-1	.	TRBJ1-1	CASSPRDRANPMNTEAFF	TGCGCCAGCAGCCCCCGGGACAGGGCGAACCCGATGAACACTGAAGCTTTCTTT
TRBD1	TRBV18	.	TRBJ1-1	CASSREPGGVGTEAFF	TGTGCCAGCTCCCGCGAACCAGGGGGCGTCGGCACTGAAGCTTTCTTT
.	TRBV30	.	TRBJ1-2	CAWSTVRVSYGYTF	TGTGCCTGGAGTACGGTCCGTGTATCCTATGGCTACACCTTC
TRBD1	TRBV29-1	.	TRBJ2-3	CSVTWGTGTDTQYF	TGCAGCGTTACATGGGGGACAGGCACAGATACGCAGTATTTT
TRBD1	TRBV7-2	once	TRBJ1-6	CASSLPTGQGASPLHF	TGTGCCAGCAGCTTACCCACGGGACAGGGGGCTTCACCCCTCCACTTT
.	TRBV27	.	TRBJ2-7	CASSLFLGAYEQYF	TGTGCCAGCAGTTTATTCCTAGGAGCCTACGAGCAGTACTTC
TRBD2	TRBV6-4	.	TRBJ2-5	CASSDSLAGGPVETQYF	TGTGCCAGCAGTGACTCACTAGCGGGAGGGCCGGTGGAGACCCAGTACTTC
.	TRBV19	.	TRBJ2-3	CASSIKRPTDTQYF	TGTGCCAGTAGTATCAAGCGTCCCACAGATACGCAGTATTTT
.	TRBV27	.	TRBJ2-3	CASGPGTLGTQYF	TGTGCCAGCGGTCCAGGGACTCTTGGTACGCAGTATTTT
TRBD1	TRBV19	few	TRBJ2-2	CASSEGLDRAGELFF	TGTGCCAGTAGCGAGGGGTTAGACAGGGCCGGGGAGCTGTTTTTT
TRBD1	TRBV4-3	few	TRBJ1-1	CASSPRQGSNTEAFF	TGCGCCAGCAGCCCGAGACAGGGGTCGAACACTGAAGCTTTCTTT
TRBD2	TRBV5-4	.	TRBJ2-7	CASSLRVAGDFSYEQYF	TGTGCCAGCAGCTTGCGGGTAGCGGGAGATTTCTCCTACGAGCAGTACTTC
TRBD1	TRBV6-5	.	TRBJ2-3	CASSYSGQLTDTQYF	TGTGCCAGCAGTTACTCGGGACAGCTCACAGATACGCAGTATTTT
.	TRBV7-9	.	TRBJ2-7	CASSFLGDHLQDEQYF	TGTGCCAGCAGCTTTCTTGGCGATCACCTCCAGGACGAGCAGTACTTC
TRBD2	TRBV4-3	.	TRBJ2-7	CASSQTRTSGANFGSYEQYF	TGCGCCAGCAGCCAAACGCGGACTAGCGGGGCCAATTTCGGCTCCTACGAGCAGTACTTC
.	TRBV4-3	.	TRBJ1-1	CASSQAHGRPGFAFF	TGCGCCAGCAGCCAAGCGCACGGACGTCCAGGGTTCGCTTTCTTT
.	TRBV5-4	.	TRBJ2-1	CASSLVVDPSGEQFF	TGTGCCAGCAGCTTGGTGGTAGACCCCAGCGGTGAGCAGTTCTTC
TRBD1	TRBV5-1	.	TRBJ1-3	CASSIIPQGVLLWSGNTIYF	TGCGCCAGCTCCATCATCCCCCAGGGGGTGTTATTATGGTCTGGAAACACCATATATTTT
TRBD1	TRBV19	few	TRBJ1-2	CASSTRQGARGYGYTF	TGTGCCAGTAGTACCAGACAGGGGGCGCGGGGCTATGGCTACACCTTC
TRBD2	TRBV30	.	TRBJ2-3	CARDVGLAADTQYF	TGTGCCCGGGACGTGGGACTAGCGGCCGATACGCAGTATTTT
.	TRBV11-2	once	TRBJ1-2	CASTLVAQGNYGYTF	TGTGCCAGCACCCTAGTGGCACAGGGCAACTATGGCTACACCTTC
.	TRBV19	.	TRBJ2-5	CASSSGPVLATVPPKETQYF	TGTGCCAGTAGTTCGGGCCCCGTTCTAGCGACCGTCCCCCCGAAAGAGACCCAGTACTTC
.	TRBV19	few	TRBJ2-7	CASSTDLGSYEQYF	TGTGCCAGTAGTACGGACTTGGGAAGTTACGAGCAGTACTTC
TRBD1	TRBV27	.	TRBJ2-1	CASSKPTGANEQFF	TGTGCCAGCAGTAAACCGACAGGGGCCAATGAGCAGTTCTTC
.	TRBV2	few	TRBJ1-5	CASSEYAGDSNQPQHF	TGTGCCAGCAGTGAATATGCAGGCGATAGCAATCAGCCCCAGCATTTT
TRBD1	TRBV5-1	.	TRBJ1-2	CASSLTTGRYGYTF	TGCGCCAGCAGCCTCACGACAGGGCGCTATGGCTACACCTTC
TRBD1	TRBV5-1	.	TRBJ2-7	CASSLREYRGRKVYEQYF	TGCGCCAGCAGCTTGAGAGAATACAGGGGGCGGAAAGTCTACGAGCAGTACTTC
TRBD1	TRBV12-5	.	TRBJ1-5	CASGQGQANNQPQHF	TGTGCTAGTGGCCAAGGACAGGCCAACAATCAGCCCCAGCATTTT
.	TRBV5-1	.	TRBJ2-1	CASSLDIANEQFF	TGCGCCAGCAGCTTGGATATAGCCAATGAGCAGTTCTTC
.	TRBV5-5	.	TRBJ1-2	CASSYPGRTTYGYTF	TGTGCCAGCAGCTATCCTGGCAGGACAACCTATGGCTACACCTTC
.	TRBV18	.	TRBJ2-2	CASSHTIARVATGELFF	TGTGCCAGCTCACACACCATAGCCAGGGTTGCGACCGGGGAGCTGTTTTTT
.	TRBV20-1	.	TRBJ1-4	CSANLGGKLFF	TGCAGTGCCAACCTCGGTGGAAAACTGTTTTTT